The clone carrying this T cell receptor (beta chain) was detected ten times or more. Its antigen remains unidentified. The sample is drawn from a study of blood T cells in healthy people across ages. For the second PCR, which ran for roughly 6 to 12 cycles, a sample-barcoded 5' primer and a J-beta primer mix were used. MiXCR, applied by TCRdb to the 5' RACE reads, yields one record per CDR3 protein. The sample yields 710,000 or so distinct CDR3 sequences, roughly 32% seen once. The authors drew around 9.3 milliliters of peripheral blood from each donor. The total RNA that was extracted per sample amounted to at least 5.5 micrograms. Findings of the study overall: Diversity of TCR beta per million T cells declined in a roughly linear way with age.

This CDR3 comprises 17 residues. V was clipped by 4 bases and J by 2 bases; unmatched bases: 11. CDR1 is SQVTM, CDR2 ANQGSEA, per germline. This chain connects TRBV29-1 to TRBJ2-1; 10 positions agree with TRBD1. The sequenced sample was blood. This TCR was recovered from a woman older than 75 in good health. CDR3: CSVGTIGTGVPYNEQFF. DNA for the CDR3: TGCAGCGTTGGTACTATTGGGACAGGGGTCCCCTACAATGAGCAGTTCTTC.